This TCR beta chain stems from a study of cytomegalovirus exposure and HLA in healthy donors. General study findings and limits: Clusters of TCRs from the first cohort tended to co-occur in the 120 or so validation repertoires (as a later analysis found).

Regarding this clone: Its target is not known.

With V trimmed by 5 bases and J by 7 bases, 5 bases remained unmatched. CDR3 length: 13 amino acids. Looked up from germline, CDR1 is LNHDA and CDR2 is SQIVND (reference sequence). Libraries were prepared by immunoSEQ multiplex PCR; TCRdb keeps only in-frame clonotypes and omits some of them. The sample carries some 320,000 clones, around 90% recorded once. The rearrangement joins TRBV19 to TRBJ1-2; 9 bases agree with TRBD1. The TCR originated in a young woman in good health and CMV-seropositive. Sequencing was performed on PBMCs. The CDR3 nucleotides read TGTGCCAGTAGTTTACAGGGGGCCTCTGGCTACACCTTC. Translation: CASSLQGASGYTF.